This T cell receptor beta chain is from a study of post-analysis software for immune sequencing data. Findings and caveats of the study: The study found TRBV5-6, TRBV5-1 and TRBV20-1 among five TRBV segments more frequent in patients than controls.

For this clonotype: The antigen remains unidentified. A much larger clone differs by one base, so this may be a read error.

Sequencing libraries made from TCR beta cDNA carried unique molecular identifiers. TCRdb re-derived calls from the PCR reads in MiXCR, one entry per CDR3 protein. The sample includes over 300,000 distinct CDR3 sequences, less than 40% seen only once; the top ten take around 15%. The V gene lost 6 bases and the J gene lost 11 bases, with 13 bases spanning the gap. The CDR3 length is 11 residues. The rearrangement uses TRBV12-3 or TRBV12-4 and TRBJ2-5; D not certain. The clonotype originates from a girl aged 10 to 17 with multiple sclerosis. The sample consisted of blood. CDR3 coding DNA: TGTGCCAGCAGGCTGGTGGGTGAGCAGTACTTC. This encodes CASRLVGEQYF.